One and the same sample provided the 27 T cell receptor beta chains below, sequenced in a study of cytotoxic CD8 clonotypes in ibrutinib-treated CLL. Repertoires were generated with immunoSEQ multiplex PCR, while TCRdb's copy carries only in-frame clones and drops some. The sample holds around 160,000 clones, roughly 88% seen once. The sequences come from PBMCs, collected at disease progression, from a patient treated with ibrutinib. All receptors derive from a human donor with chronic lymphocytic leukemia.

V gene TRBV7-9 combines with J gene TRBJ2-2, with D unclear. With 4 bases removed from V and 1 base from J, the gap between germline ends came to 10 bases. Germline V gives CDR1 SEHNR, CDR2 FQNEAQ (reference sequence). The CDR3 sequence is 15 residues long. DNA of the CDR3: TGTGCCAGCAGCTCTGGATTGATGAACACCGGGGAGCTGTTTTTT. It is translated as CASSSGLMNTGELFF.

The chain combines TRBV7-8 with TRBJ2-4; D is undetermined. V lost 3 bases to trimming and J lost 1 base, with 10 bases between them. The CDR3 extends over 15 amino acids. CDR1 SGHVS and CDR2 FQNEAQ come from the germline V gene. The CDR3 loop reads CASSFTTSAKNIQYF. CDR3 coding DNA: TGTGCCAGCAGCTTTACGACATCGGCCAAAAACATTCAGTACTTC.

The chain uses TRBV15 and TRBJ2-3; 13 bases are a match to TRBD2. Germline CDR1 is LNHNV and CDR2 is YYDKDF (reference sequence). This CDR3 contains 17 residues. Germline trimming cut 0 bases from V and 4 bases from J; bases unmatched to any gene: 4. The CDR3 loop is CATSRDRTSGSADTQYF. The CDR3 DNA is TGTGCCACCAGCAGAGACAGGACTAGCGGGAGCGCAGATACGCAGTATTTT.

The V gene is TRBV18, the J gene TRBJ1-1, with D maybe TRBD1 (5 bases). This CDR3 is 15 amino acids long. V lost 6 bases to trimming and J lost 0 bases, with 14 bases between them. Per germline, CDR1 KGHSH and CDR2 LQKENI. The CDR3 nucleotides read TGTGCCAGCTCCACTAGGGGCAGAATGAACACTGAAGCTTTCTTT. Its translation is CASSTRGRMNTEAFF.

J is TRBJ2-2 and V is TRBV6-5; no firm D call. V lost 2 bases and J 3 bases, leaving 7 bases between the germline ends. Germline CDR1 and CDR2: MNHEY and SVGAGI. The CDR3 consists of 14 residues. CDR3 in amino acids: CASSYKQYTGELFF. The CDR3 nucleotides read TGTGCCAGCAGTTACAAACAGTACACCGGGGAGCTGTTTTTT.

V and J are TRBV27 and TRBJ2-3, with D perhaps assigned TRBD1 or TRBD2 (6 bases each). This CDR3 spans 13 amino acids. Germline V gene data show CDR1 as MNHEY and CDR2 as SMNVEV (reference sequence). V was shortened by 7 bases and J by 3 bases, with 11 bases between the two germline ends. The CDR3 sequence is CASTRGQTDTQYF. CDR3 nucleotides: TGTGCCAGCACCCGGGGGCAGACAGATACGCAGTATTTT.

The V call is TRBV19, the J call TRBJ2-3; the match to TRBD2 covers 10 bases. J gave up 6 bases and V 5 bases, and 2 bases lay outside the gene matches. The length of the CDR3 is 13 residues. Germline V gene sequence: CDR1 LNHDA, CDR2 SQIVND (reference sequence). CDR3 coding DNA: TGTGCCAGTAGTGTGGGACTAGCGGATACGCAGTATTTT. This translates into CASSVGLADTQYF.

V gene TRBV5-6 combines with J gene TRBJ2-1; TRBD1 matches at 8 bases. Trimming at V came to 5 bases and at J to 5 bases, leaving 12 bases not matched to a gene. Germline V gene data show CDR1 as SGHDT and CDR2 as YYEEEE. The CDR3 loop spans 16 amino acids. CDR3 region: CASRTRGQGADNEQFF. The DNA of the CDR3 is TGTGCCAGCAGGACGAGGGGGCAGGGGGCAGACAATGAGCAGTTCTTC.

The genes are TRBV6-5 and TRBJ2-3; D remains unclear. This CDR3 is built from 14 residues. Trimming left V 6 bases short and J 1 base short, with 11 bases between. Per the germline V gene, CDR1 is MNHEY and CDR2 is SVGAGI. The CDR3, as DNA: TGTGCCAGCAGACTACACGGTGGCACAGATACGCAGTATTTT. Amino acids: CASRLHGGTDTQYF.

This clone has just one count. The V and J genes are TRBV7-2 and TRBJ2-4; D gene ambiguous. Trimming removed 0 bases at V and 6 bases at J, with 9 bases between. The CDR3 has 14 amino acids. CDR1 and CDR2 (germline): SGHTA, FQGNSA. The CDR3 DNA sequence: TGTGCCAGCAGCTTAGCAGGTCAGCTAAACATTCAGTACTTC. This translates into CASSLAGQLNIQYF.

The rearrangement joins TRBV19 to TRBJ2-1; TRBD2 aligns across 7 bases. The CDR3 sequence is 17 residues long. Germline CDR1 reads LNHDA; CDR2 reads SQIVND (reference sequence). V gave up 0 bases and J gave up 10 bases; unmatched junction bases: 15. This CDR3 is CASSIDRGGLRAGEQFF. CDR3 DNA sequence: TGTGCCAGTAGTATAGATCGGGGAGGGCTACGCGCCGGAGAGCAGTTCTTC. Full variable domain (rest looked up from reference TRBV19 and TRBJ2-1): DGGITQSPKYLFRKEGQNVTLSCEQNLNHDAMYWYRQDPGQGLRLIYYSQIVNDFQKGDIAEGYSVSREKKESFPLTVTSAQKNPTAFYLCASSIDRGGLRAGEQFFGPGTRLTVL.

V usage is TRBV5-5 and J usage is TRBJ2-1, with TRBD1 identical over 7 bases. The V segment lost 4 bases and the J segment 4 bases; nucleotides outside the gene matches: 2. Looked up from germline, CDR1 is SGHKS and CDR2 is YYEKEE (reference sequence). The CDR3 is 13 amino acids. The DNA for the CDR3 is TGTGCCAGCAGCCCGGGACAGTACAATGAGCAGTTCTTC. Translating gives CASSPGQYNEQFF.

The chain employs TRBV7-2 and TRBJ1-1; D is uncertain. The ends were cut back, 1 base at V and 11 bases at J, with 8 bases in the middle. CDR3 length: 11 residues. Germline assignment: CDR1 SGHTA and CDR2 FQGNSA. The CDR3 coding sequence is TGTGCCAGCAGCTTAGTAGTTATGGCTTTCTTT. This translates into CASSLVVMAFF.

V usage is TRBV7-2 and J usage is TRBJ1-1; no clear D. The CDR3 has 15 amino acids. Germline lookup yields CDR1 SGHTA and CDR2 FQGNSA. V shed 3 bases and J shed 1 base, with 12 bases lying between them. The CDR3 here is CASSFRFGENTEAFF. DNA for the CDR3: TGTGCCAGCAGCTTCAGGTTTGGAGAGAACACTGAAGCTTTCTTT.

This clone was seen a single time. DNA for the CDR3: TGTGCCAGCAGGATTAATGGCCTAGCCCACGAGCAGTACTTC. It encodes CASRINGLAHEQYF. The rearrangement joins TRBV28 to TRBJ2-7, with a tentative D call TRBD2 (5 bases). Trimming pared 6 bases from V and 5 bases from J, leaving 17 bases between. The germline V gene encodes CDR1 MDHEN and CDR2 SYDVKM. The CDR3 totals 14 residues. Variable domain in full (rest from reference TRBV28 and TRBJ2-7): DVKVTQSSRYLVKRTGEKVFLECVQDMDHENMFWYRQDPGLGLRLIYFSYDVKMKEKGDIPEGYSVSREKKERFSLILESASTNQTSMYLCASRINGLAHEQYFGPGTRLTVT.

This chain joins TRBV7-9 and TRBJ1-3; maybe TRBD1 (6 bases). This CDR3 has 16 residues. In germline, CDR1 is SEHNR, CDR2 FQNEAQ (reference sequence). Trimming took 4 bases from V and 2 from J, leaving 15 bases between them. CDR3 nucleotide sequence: TGTGCCAGCAGCTCTCAATACCCAGGGGCTGGAAACACCATATATTTT. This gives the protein CASSSQYPGAGNTIYF.

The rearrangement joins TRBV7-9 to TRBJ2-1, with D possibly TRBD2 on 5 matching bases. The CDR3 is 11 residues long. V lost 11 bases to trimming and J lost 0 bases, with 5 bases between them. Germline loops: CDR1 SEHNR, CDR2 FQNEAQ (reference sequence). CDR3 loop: CAGSSYNEQFF. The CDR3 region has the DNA TGTGCCGGGAGCTCCTACAATGAGCAGTTCTTC.

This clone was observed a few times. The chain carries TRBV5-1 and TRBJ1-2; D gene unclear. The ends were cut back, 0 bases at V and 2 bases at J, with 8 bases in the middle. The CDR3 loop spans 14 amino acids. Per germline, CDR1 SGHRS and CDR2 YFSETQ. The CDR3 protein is CASSLETGNYGYTF. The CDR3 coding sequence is TGCGCCAGCAGCTTGGAGACGGGAAACTATGGCTACACCTTC.

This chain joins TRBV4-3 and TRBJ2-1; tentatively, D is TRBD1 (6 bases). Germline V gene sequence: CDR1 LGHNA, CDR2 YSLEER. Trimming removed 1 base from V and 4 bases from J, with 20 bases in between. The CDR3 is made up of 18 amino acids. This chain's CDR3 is CASSQGGVGTKPYNEQFF. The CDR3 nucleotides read TGCGCCAGCAGCCAAGGGGGCGTTGGGACAAAACCTTACAATGAGCAGTTCTTC.

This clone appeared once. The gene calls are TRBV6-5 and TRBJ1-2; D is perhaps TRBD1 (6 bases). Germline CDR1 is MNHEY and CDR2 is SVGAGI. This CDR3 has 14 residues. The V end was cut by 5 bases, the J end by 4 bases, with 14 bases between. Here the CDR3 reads CASSPFLTGYGYTF. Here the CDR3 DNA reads TGTGCCAGCAGTCCCTTTTTGACAGGCTATGGCTACACCTTC.

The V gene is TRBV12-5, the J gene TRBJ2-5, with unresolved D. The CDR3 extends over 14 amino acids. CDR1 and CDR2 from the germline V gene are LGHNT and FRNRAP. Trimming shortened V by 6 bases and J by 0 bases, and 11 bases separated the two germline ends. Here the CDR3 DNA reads TGTGCTAGTGGCAAGATCGGGCACCAAGAGACCCAGTACTTC. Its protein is CASGKIGHQETQYF. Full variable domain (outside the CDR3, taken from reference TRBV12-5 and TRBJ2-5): DARVTQTPRHKVTEMGQEVTMRCQPILGHNTVFWYRQTMMQGLELLAYFRNRAPLDDSGMPKDRFSAEMPDATLATLKIQPSEPRDSAVYFCASGKIGHQETQYFGPGTRLLVL.

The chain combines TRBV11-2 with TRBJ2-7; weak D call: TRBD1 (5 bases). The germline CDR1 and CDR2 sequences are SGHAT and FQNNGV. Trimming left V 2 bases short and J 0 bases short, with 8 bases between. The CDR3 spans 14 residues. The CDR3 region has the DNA TGTGCCAGCAGCTTAAGCGACAGCTCCTACGAGCAGTACTTC. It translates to CASSLSDSSYEQYF.

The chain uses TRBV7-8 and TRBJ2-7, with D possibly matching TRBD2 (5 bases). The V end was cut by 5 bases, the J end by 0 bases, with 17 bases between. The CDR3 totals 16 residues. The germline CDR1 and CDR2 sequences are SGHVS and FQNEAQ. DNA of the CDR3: TGTGCCAGCAGCCCTAGGGTGAGCGGAATCTCCTACGAGCAGTACTTC. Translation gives CASSPRVSGISYEQYF.

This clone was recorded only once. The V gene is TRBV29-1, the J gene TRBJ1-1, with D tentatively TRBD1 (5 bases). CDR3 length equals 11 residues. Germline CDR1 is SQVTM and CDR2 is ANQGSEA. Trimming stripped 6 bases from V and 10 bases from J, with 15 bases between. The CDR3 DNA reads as TGCAGCGTCACCCAGGGTTCGGGAGCTTTCTTT. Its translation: CSVTQGSGAFF.

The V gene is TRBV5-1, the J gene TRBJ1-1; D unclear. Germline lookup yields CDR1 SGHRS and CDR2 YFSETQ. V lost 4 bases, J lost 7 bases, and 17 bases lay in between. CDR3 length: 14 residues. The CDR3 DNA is TGCGCCAGCAGCCCATTCACCGCGACAAATGAAGCTTTCTTT. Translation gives CASSPFTATNEAFF.

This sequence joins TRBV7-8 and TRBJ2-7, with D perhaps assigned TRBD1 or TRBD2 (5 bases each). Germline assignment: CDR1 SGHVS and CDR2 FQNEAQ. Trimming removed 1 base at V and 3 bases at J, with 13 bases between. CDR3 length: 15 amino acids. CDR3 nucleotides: TGTGCCAGCAGCTTAGTCGGGACGTTCAGCTACGAGCAGTACTTC. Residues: CASSLVGTFSYEQYF.

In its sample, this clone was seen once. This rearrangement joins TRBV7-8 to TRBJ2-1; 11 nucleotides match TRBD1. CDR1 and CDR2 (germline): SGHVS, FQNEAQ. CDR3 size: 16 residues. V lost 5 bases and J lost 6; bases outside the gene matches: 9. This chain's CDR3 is CASSPRTGGASNEQFF. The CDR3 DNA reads TGTGCCAGCAGCCCGCGGACAGGGGGCGCGTCCAATGAGCAGTTCTTC.